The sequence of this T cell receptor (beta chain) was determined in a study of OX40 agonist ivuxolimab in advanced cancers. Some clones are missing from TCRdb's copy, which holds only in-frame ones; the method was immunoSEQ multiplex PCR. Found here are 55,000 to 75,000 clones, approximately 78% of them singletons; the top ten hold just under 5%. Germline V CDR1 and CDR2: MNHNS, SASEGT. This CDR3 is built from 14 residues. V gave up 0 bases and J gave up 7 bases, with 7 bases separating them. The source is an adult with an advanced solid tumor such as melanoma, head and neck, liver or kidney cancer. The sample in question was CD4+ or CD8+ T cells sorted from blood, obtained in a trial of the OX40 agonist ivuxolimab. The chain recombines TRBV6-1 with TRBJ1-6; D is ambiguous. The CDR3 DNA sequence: TGTGCCAGCAGTGAAGCTAGGGCAAATTCACCCCTCCACTTT. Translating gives CASSEARANSPLHF.